The sequence of this T cell receptor (beta chain) was determined in a study of T cell responses to AZD1222 COVID-19 vaccine. Data came from immunoSEQ multiplex PCR; TCRdb stores just in-frame clones and leaves some out. The profile shows more than 140,000 clones, around 88% of them singletons. Findings of the study overall: The study reported that nearly half of spike-specific TCRs target unmutated variant regions. White British people made up most donors, females outnumbered males, and clonal diversity was possibly underestimated. Spike-specific TCR depth and breadth grew after two AZD1222 doses. Regions 160-218 and 743-854 dominated among vaccine-associated CD4 TCRs spanning spike.

On this clone itself: What it binds is unknown.

This CDR3 region has 14 residues. From germline, CDR1 is WSHSY and CDR2 SAAADI. The V gene lost 4 bases and the J gene lost 6 bases, with 15 bases spanning the gap. The sample consisted of peripheral blood, taken on day 0 of AZD1222 vaccination. This sequence joins TRBV10-2 and TRBJ1-2; no clear D gene. The receptor was derived from an adult in good health. This CDR3 reads CASSVERGMNGYTF. In DNA form, the CDR3 reads TGCGCCAGCAGTGTAGAGCGGGGTATGAATGGCTACACCTTC.